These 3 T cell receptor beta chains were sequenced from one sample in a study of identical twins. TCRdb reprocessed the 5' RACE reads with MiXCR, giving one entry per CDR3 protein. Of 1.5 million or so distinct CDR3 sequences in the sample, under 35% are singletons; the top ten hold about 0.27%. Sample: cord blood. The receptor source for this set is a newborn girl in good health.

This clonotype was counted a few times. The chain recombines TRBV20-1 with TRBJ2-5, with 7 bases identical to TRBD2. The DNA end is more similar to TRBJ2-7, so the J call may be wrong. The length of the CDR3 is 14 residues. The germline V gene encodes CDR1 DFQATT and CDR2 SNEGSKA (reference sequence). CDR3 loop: CSARAFGGAYEQYF. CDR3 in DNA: TGCAGTGCTAGAGCTTTTGGGGGGGCCTACGAGCAGTACTTC.

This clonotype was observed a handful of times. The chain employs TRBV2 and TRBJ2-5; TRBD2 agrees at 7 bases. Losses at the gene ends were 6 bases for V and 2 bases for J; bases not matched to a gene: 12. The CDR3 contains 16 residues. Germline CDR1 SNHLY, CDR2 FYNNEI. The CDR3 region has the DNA TGTGCCAGCAGGCTATGGTTAGCGGGTGGACAAGAGACCCAGTACTTC. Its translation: CASRLWLAGGQETQYF.

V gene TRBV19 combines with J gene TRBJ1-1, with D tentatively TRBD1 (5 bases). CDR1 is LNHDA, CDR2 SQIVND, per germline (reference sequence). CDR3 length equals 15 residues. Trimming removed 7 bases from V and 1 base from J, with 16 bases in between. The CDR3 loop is CASMFGGDWNTEAFF. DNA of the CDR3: TGTGCCAGTATGTTCGGGGGGGATTGGAACACTGAAGCTTTCTTT. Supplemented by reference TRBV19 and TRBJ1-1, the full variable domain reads DGGITQSPKYLFRKEGQNVTLSCEQNLNHDAMYWYRQDPGQGLRLIYYSQIVNDFQKGDIAEGYSVSREKKESFPLTVTSAQKNPTAFYLCASMFGGDWNTEAFFGQGTRLTVV.